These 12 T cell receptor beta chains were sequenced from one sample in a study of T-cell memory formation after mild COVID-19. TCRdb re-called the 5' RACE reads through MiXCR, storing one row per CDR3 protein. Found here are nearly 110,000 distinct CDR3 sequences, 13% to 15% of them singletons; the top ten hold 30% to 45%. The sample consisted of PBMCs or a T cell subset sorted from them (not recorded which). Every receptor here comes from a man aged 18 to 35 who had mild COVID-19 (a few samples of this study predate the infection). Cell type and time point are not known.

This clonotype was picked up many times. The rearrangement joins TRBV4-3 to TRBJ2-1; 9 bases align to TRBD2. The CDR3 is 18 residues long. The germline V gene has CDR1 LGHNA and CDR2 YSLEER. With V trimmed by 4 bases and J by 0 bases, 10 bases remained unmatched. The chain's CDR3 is CASSRLAGRTGSYNEQFF. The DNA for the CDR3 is TGCGCCAGCAGCCGCCTAGCGGGGAGAACGGGCTCCTACAATGAGCAGTTCTTC.

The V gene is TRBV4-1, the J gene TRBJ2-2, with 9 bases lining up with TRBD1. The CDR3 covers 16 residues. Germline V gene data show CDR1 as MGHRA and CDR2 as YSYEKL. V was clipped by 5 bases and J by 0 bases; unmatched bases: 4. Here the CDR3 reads CASSSRTGANTGELFF. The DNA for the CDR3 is TGCGCCAGCAGCTCTCGGACAGGGGCGAACACCGGGGAGCTGTTTTTT.

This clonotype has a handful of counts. The CDR3, as DNA: TGCGCCAGCAGCCAAGATGGGCGTAGCGGGGTTACAAATGAGCAGTTCTTC. Translated, it gives CASSQDGRSGVTNEQFF. This chain joins TRBV4-3 and TRBJ2-1; 8 bases agree with TRBD2. CDR3 length: 17 amino acids. Germline loops: CDR1 LGHNA, CDR2 YSLEER. Trimming took 0 bases from V and 7 from J; bases not matched to a gene: 11.

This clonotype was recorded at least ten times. The CDR3 is CASSPRDGDSSYEQYF. As DNA, the CDR3 is TGCGCCAGCAGCCCAAGAGACGGGGACAGCTCCTACGAGCAGTACTTC. The V call is TRBV4-1, the J call TRBJ2-7, with 7 bases lining up with TRBD1. The V gene's germline CDR1 is MGHRA and CDR2 YSYEKL. This CDR3 spans 16 amino acids. Losses at the gene ends were 4 bases for V and 0 bases for J; bases not matched to a gene: 9.

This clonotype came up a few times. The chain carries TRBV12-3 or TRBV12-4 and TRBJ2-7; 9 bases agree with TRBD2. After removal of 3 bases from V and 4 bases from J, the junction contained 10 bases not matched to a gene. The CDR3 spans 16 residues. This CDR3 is CASSFTAGGTRYEQYF. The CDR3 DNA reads TGTGCCAGCAGTTTTACAGCGGGGGGAACTAGGTACGAGCAGTACTTC.

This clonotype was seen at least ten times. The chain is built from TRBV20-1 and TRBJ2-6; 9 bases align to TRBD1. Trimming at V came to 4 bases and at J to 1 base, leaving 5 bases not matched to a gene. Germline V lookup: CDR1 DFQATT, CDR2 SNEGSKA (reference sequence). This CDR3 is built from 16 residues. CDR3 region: CSATGTGISGANVLTF. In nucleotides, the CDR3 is TGCAGTGCTACCGGGACAGGGATATCTGGGGCCAACGTCCTGACTTTC.

The DNA of the CDR3 is TGCGCCAGCAGCATAGCTACAGGGGGCGGCCATACCGGGGAGCTGTTTTTT. It is translated as CASSIATGGGHTGELFF. The genes are TRBV10-2 and TRBJ2-2; 9 bases agree with TRBD1. V was clipped by 6 bases and J by 5 bases; unmatched bases: 13. The germline gives CDR1 WSHSY, CDR2 SAAADI. The CDR3 runs 17 residues.

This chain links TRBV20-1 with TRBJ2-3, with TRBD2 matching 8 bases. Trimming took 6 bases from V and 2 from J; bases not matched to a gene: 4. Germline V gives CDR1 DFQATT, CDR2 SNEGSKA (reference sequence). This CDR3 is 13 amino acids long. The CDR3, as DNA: TGCAGTGCCGGGACTAGAGACACAGATACGCAGTATTTT. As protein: CSAGTRDTDTQYF.

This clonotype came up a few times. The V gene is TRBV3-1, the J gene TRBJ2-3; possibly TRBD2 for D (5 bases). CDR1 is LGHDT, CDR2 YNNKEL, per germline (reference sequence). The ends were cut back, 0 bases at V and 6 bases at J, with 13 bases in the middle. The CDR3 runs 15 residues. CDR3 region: CASSQEGAELDTQYF. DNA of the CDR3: TGTGCCAGCAGCCAAGAAGGAGCGGAACTGGATACGCAGTATTTT.

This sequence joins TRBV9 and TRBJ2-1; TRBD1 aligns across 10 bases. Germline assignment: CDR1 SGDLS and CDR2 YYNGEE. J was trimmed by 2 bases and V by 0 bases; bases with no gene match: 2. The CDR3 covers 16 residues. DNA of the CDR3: TGTGCCAGCAGCGTAGTTGGGACAGGGGCCTACAATGAGCAGTTCTTC. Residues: CASSVVGTGAYNEQFF.

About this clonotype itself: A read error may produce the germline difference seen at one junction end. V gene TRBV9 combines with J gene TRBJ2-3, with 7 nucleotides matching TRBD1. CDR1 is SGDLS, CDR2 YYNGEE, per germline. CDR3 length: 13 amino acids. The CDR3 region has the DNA TGTGCCAGCAGCTCCTCAGGGACAGTTACGCAGTATTTT. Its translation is CASSSSGTVTQYF. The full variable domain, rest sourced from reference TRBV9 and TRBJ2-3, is DSGVTQTPKHLITATGQRVTLRCSPRSGDLSVYWYQQSLDQGLQFLIQYYNGEERAKGNILERFSAQQFPDLHSELNLSSLELGDSALYFCASSSSGTVTQYFGPGTRLTVL.

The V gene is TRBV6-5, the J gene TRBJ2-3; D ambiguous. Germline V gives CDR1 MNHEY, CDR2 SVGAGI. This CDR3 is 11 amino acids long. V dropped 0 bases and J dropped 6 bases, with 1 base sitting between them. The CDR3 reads CASSYSDTQYF. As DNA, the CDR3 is TGTGCCAGCAGTTACTCGGATACGCAGTATTTT.